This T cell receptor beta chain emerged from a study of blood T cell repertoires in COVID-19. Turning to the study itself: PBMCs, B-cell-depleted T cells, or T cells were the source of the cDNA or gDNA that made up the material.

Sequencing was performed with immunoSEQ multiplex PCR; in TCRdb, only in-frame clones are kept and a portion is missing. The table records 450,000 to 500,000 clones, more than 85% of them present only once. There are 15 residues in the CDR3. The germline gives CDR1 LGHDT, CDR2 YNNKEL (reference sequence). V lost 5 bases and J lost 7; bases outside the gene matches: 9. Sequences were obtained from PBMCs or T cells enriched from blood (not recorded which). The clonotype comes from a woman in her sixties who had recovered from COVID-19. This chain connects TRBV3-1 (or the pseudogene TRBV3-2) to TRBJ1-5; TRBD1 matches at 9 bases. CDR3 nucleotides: TGTGCCAGCAGCACAGGGACAGGGTTACGGCAGCCCCAGCATTTT. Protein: CASSTGTGLRQPQHF.